A single sample gave rise to the 18 T cell receptor beta chains below, sequenced in a study of beta chain features in type 1 diabetes. The antigens of these receptors remain unknown. As every portion of the isolated RNA was reverse transcribed, the sequencing read expressed TCRB transcripts. Clones were read by immunoSEQ multiplex PCR, and TCRdb kept only the in-frame ones, dropping some. The table shows about 160,000 clones, with approximately 7.9% occurring only once. Notes on the study in general: Moderate yet significant TCRB CDR3 shortening was seen in Type 1 diabetes patients in all four CD4+ subsets.

Sequenced material: central memory CD4+ T cells from blood. The receptors were sampled from a man between 18 and 29 years old with type 1 diabetes.

J is TRBJ1-2 and V is TRBV28, with 7 nucleotides matching TRBD1. Looked up from germline, CDR1 is MDHEN and CDR2 is SYDVKM. The CDR3 is 15 amino acids. The V and J ends lost 4 bases and 8 bases, in that order; junction bases with no gene match: 13. The CDR3 coding sequence is TGTGCCAGCAGTTCAAGATTAACAGGGGCCACGGGCTACACCTTC. It codes for CASSSRLTGATGYTF.

The V and J genes are TRBV7-2 and TRBJ2-4, with D perhaps matching TRBD1 (5 bases). Trimming removed 5 bases at V and 8 bases at J, with 13 bases between. Germline CDR1 and CDR2: SGHTA and FQGNSA. CDR3 length: 13 amino acids. In nucleotides, the CDR3 is TGTGCCAGCAGCGCCCAGGGAAGGGACATTCAGTACTTC. Translation: CASSAQGRDIQYF.

This clone was recorded a few times. The chain links TRBV6-6 to TRBJ2-7; 11 nucleotides line up with TRBD2. Germline lookup yields CDR1 MNHNY and CDR2 SVGAGI (reference sequence). The CDR3 loop spans 12 amino acids. Trimming took 10 bases from V and 3 from J; bases not matched to a gene: 2. CDR3 DNA: TGTGCCACCGGGACTAGCGGCTACGAGCAGTACTTC. Its protein is CATGTSGYEQYF.

The sample holds a few counts of this clone. The chain uses TRBV29-1 and TRBJ1-2, with 10 bases lining up with TRBD1. Germline V gives CDR1 SQVTM, CDR2 ANQGSEA. V lost 5 bases and J lost 8; bases outside the gene matches: 11. The CDR3 totals 14 residues. DNA of the CDR3: TGCAGCGTTCAACCGGGACAGGGGATCGTCGGCTACACCTTC. Protein product: CSVQPGQGIVGYTF.

This sequence joins TRBV19 and TRBJ2-7, with 9 bases lining up with TRBD2. CDR1 is LNHDA, CDR2 SQIVND, per germline (reference sequence). Unmatched junction bases numbered 15, after V lost 5 bases and J lost 4 bases. The CDR3 is 17 residues long. CDR3 sequence (DNA): TGTGCCAGTAGTCCACTGACTAGCGGAGACATAACGTACGAGCAGTACTTC. Translating it yields CASSPLTSGDITYEQYF.

The chain joins TRBV19 to TRBJ2-3, with D possibly matching TRBD2 (5 bases). The CDR3 has 13 amino acids. Deletions cut 5 bases from V and 4 bases from J, with 10 bases between. In germline, CDR1 is LNHDA, CDR2 SQIVND (reference sequence). The CDR3 protein is CASSPTRADTQYF. In nucleotides, the CDR3 is TGTGCCAGTAGTCCCACGAGGGCAGATACGCAGTATTTT. Full variable domain (remainder filled in from reference TRBV19 and TRBJ2-3): DGGITQSPKYLFRKEGQNVTLSCEQNLNHDAMYWYRQDPGQGLRLIYYSQIVNDFQKGDIAEGYSVSREKKESFPLTVTSAQKNPTAFYLCASSPTRADTQYFGPGTRLTVL.

The chain has TRBV4-3 and TRBJ1-1, with D perhaps matching TRBD1 (6 bases). Trimming took 0 bases from V and 0 from J, leaving 14 bases between them. CDR1 LGHNA and CDR2 YSLEER come from the germline V gene. The CDR3 is 17 amino acids. CDR3 region: CASSQERGARMNTEAFF. DNA for the CDR3: TGCGCCAGCAGCCAAGAACGGGGGGCGAGAATGAACACTGAAGCTTTCTTT.

This clone was detected only a few times. The chain recombines TRBV28 with TRBJ1-4; 10 positions agree with TRBD1. CDR3 length: 15 amino acids. Germline V gene lookup returns CDR1 MDHEN and CDR2 SYDVKM. V lost 6 bases and J lost 7; bases outside the gene matches: 8. CDR3 sequence: CASSLVTGGFEKLFF. In DNA, the CDR3 is TGTGCCAGCAGCCTGGTGACAGGGGGCTTTGAAAAACTGTTTTTT.

This clone showed up just a few times. This rearrangement joins TRBV30 to TRBJ2-1; 10 nucleotides align to TRBD2. This CDR3 spans 13 amino acids. After removal of 3 bases from V and 5 bases from J, the junction contained 1 base not matched to a gene. Germline CDR1 is GTSNPN and CDR2 is SVGIG (reference sequence). CDR3 loop: CAWSTSGDNEQFF. CDR3 nucleotide sequence: TGTGCCTGGAGCACTAGCGGGGACAATGAGCAGTTCTTC.

The chain couples TRBV28 to TRBJ2-1, with 9 bases that match TRBD2. Per the germline V gene, CDR1 is MDHEN and CDR2 is SYDVKM. The CDR3 has 14 residues. Unmatched junction bases numbered 6, after V lost 6 bases and J lost 6 bases. The chain's CDR3 is CASRLAGAGNEQFF. CDR3 sequence (DNA): TGTGCCAGCAGGTTAGCGGGAGCGGGCAATGAGCAGTTCTTC.

The chain combines TRBV28 with TRBJ2-6; 7 positions match TRBD1. Germline-derived CDR1 and CDR2 are MDHEN and SYDVKM. The CDR3 consists of 16 residues. J gave up 3 bases and V 6 bases, and 8 bases lay outside the gene matches. CDR3 nucleotides: TGTGCCAGCAGCACGACAGGGAAAGGTGGGGCCAACGTCCTGACTTTC. This encodes CASSTTGKGGANVLTF.

This clone has just a few counts. This sequence joins TRBV2 and TRBJ2-5; 13 nucleotides align to TRBD2. V trimming: 5 bases; J trimming: 3 bases; junction bases outside the gene matches: 3. The germline V gene encodes CDR1 SNHLY and CDR2 FYNNEI. The CDR3 totals 15 residues. CDR3: CASSFGLAGEETQYF. The DNA for the CDR3 is TGTGCCAGCAGTTTTGGACTAGCGGGAGAAGAGACCCAGTACTTC. The whole variable domain, remainder taken from reference TRBV2 and TRBJ2-5, is EPEVTQTPSHQVTQMGQEVILRCVPISNHLYFYWYRQILGQKVEFLVSFYNNEISEKSEIFDDQFSVERPDGSNFTLKIRSTKLEDSAMYFCASSFGLAGEETQYFGPGTRLLVL.

This clone came up a few times. The chain combines TRBV10-3 with TRBJ1-1; 9 positions match TRBD1. The CDR3 runs to 16 residues. With 6 bases clipped from V and 3 bases from J, the junction kept 11 bases outside the gene matches. CDR1 ENHRY and CDR2 SYGVKD come from the germline V gene. The CDR3 loop reads CAIRRGQGFGDTEAFF. The CDR3, as DNA: TGTGCCATCAGGAGGGGACAGGGTTTTGGGGACACTGAAGCTTTCTTT.

The rearrangement links TRBV15 to TRBJ1-2, with no clear D. The CDR3 has 15 amino acids. V lost 1 base to trimming and J lost 0 bases, with 9 bases between them. CDR1 and CDR2 from the germline V gene are LNHNV and YYDKDF (reference sequence). CDR3 in amino acids: CATSRGRGANYGYTF. The CDR3 nucleotides are TGTGCCACCAGCAGAGGCCGAGGAGCTAACTATGGCTACACCTTC.

The rearrangement links TRBV20-1 to TRBJ2-5; no firm D call. The CDR3 runs 10 residues. The V end lost 6 bases, the J end lost 5 bases, and 7 bases lay between the germline ends. CDR1 and CDR2 (germline): DFQATT, SNEGSKA (reference sequence). This CDR3 is CSAYLETQYF. The CDR3, as DNA: TGCAGTGCCTATCTGGAGACCCAGTACTTC.

This clone was seen a few times. The V call is TRBV6-1, the J call TRBJ1-2, with 9 bases aligning to TRBD1. With V trimmed by 1 base and J by 10 bases, 10 bases remained unmatched. The CDR3 length is 15 residues. CDR1 and CDR2 from the germline V gene are MNHNS and SASEGT. The CDR3: CASSEGNRGHRAYTF. The CDR3 region has the DNA TGTGCCAGCAGTGAAGGGAACAGGGGGCATCGGGCCTACACCTTC.

This clone was seen only a few times. This chain connects TRBV7-2 to TRBJ1-4; maybe TRBD1 (6 bases). CDR1 is SGHTA and CDR2 is FQGNSA in the germline V gene. The germline V and J ends were trimmed by 5 bases and 8 bases, with 18 bases remaining between them. The CDR3 extends over 15 amino acids. In DNA, the CDR3 is TGTGCCAGCAGCCCGGACAGCCGGCGGCGGGAAAAACTGTTTTTT. Protein product: CASSPDSRRREKLFF.

In its sample, this clone was seen a few times. The gene calls are TRBV19 and TRBJ2-7, with 11 bases fitting TRBD1. Trimming cost V 3 bases and J 6 bases; bases outside gene matches: 4. The CDR3 loop spans 14 amino acids. Germline V gives CDR1 LNHDA, CDR2 SQIVND (reference sequence). The CDR3 protein is CASSIVGTGGEQYF. CDR3 in DNA: TGTGCCAGTAGTATCGTTGGGACAGGGGGCGAGCAGTACTTC.